The entry that follows covers one T cell receptor (beta chain) sequence. Its antigen is not identified. CDR3 length equals 15 residues. The germline CDR1 and CDR2 sequences are SGHRS and YFSETQ. Trimming took 0 bases from V and 6 from J; bases not matched to a gene: 6. The sample originates from a study of cytomegalovirus exposure and HLA in healthy donors. Findings of the study overall: The study listed around 150 cytomegalovirus-associated TCR beta chains.

Sequenced by immunoSEQ multiplex PCR; TCRdb stores in-frame clones only, minus some. The sample has about 83,000 clones; roughly 96% are singletons. Among the 120 subjects of the validation cohort, separate from the roughly 670-subject first cohort, were the donors. The specimen sequenced was PBMCs. The chain uses TRBV5-1 and TRBJ2-1; TRBD1 matches at 7 bases. The source is a woman aged 18-35 years in good health and CMV-seronegative. The CDR3 DNA reads TGCGCCAGCAGCTTGGCCGGGACAGAACTCAATGAGCAGTTCTTC. Its translation: CASSLAGTELNEQFF.